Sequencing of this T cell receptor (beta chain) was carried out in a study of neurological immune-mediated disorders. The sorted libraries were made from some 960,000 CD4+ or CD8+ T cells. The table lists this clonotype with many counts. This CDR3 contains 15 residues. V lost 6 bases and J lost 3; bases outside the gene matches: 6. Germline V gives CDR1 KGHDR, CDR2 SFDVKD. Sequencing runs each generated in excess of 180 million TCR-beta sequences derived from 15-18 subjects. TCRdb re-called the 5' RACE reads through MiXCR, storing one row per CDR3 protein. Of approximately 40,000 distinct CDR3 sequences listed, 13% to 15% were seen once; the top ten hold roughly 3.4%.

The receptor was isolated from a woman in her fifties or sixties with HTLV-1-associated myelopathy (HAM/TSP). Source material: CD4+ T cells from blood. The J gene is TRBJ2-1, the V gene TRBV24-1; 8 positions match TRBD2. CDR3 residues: CATSPRGGLYNEQFF. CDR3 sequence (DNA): TGTGCCACCAGTCCCCGGGGGGGTCTCTACAATGAGCAGTTCTTC.